Listed below are T cell receptor beta chains from one sample, sequenced in a study of immune evolution from preneoplasia to lung adenocarcinoma. Measured with immunoSEQ multiplex PCR; TCRdb has only the in-frame clones, and not every one. The sample includes 4,000 to 5,500 clones, just over 75% of them seen just once. Material for sequencing was FFPE adjacent normal lung tissue. The receptors derive from a person aged 60 to 85 with lung adenocarcinoma. Each CDR3 is given with its conserved first and last residue. Each record gives: clone size, D gene, CDR3 length, J gene, V gene, CDR3 protein, CDR3 DNA. The D gene is left open where the match is weak. Expanded clones get a size class; other rows say once, few or many, or leave the size out.

once,TRBD2,16,TRBJ2-3,TRBV11-2,CASSLGLAYATDTQYF,TGTGCCAGCAGCTTAGGACTAGCTTACGCCACAGATACGCAGTATTTT
NA,TRBD1,16,TRBJ2-7,TRBV7-6,CASSLTGGMSSYEQYF,TGTGCCAGCAGCTTGACAGGGGGCATGAGCTCCTACGAGCAGTACTTC
once,TRBD1,14,TRBJ2-7,TRBV7-8,CASSPRDRVSEQYF,TGTGCCAGCAGCCCACGGGACAGGGTGTCCGAGCAGTACTTC
medium-sized,TRBD2,18,TRBJ2-3,TRBV27,CASSLSPIGRGGTDTQYF,TGTGCCAGCAGTTTATCCCCCATCGGGCGGGGGGGCACAGATACGCAGTATTTT
NA,NA,16,TRBJ2-1,TRBV18,CASSPSSRQDYNEQFF,TGTGCCAGCTCACCAAGCTCCAGACAGGACTACAATGAGCAGTTCTTC
once,TRBD1,15,TRBJ1-5,TRBV9,CASSVGTGGRFPQHF,TGTGCCAGCAGCGTAGGGACAGGGGGCAGGTTTCCCCAGCATTTT
few,TRBD1,14,TRBJ1-1,TRBV9,CASGDGQGNTEAFF,TGTGCCAGCGGGGATGGACAGGGGAACACTGAAGCTTTCTTT
NA,TRBD1,16,TRBJ1-2,TRBV5-6,CASSLAAPTGDYGYTF,TGTGCCAGCAGCTTGGCTGCACCCACAGGGGACTATGGCTACACCTTC
NA,NA,14,TRBJ2-7,TRBV4-1,CASSQVSLPREQYF,TGCGCCAGCAGCCAAGTATCACTTCCGCGAGAGCAGTACTTC
NA,NA,13,TRBJ2-5,TRBV27,CASSHRQKETQYF,TGTGCCAGCAGTCATAGGCAGAAAGAGACCCAGTACTTC
NA,TRBD2,15,TRBJ2-1,TRBV6-4,CASSTSGGVNNEQFF,TGTGCCAGCAGCACTAGCGGGGGGGTAAACAATGAGCAGTTCTTC
NA,TRBD1,16,TRBJ1-5,TRBV12-5,CASGLGQGFSNQPQHF,TGTGCTAGTGGTTTGGGACAGGGGTTTAGCAATCAGCCCCAGCATTTT
NA,TRBD1,16,TRBJ2-7,TRBV7-2,CASSLVWDREAYEQYF,TGTGCCAGCAGCTTAGTGTGGGACAGGGAAGCCTACGAGCAGTACTTC
medium-sized,NA,15,TRBJ1-5,TRBV19,CASSIRDRQNQPQHF,TGTGCCAGTAGTATCCGAGATCGGCAAAATCAGCCCCAGCATTTT
NA,NA,14,TRBJ1-2,TRBV5-6,CASSLGPVSYGYTF,TGTGCCAGCAGCTTGGGACCGGTCTCCTATGGCTACACCTTC
NA,NA,15,TRBJ2-2,TRBV4-3,CASSRWTGDTGELFF,TGCGCCAGCAGCCGTTGGACGGGGGACACCGGGGAGCTGTTTTTT
few,TRBD1,20,TRBJ1-6,TRBV12-5,CASGLVHPGQSSSYNSPLHF,TGTGCTAGTGGTTTGGTACATCCGGGACAGTCGAGCTCCTATAATTCACCCCTCCACTTT
NA,NA,13,TRBJ1-5,TRBV19,CASSMGRVQPQHF,TGTGCCAGTAGTATGGGGAGGGTTCAGCCCCAGCATTTT
NA,TRBD1,16,TRBJ1-4,TRBV11-2,CASSPTGQAEGEKLFF,TGTGCCAGCAGCCCTACAGGACAGGCGGAAGGTGAAAAACTGTTTTTT
NA,TRBD1,14,TRBJ1-6,TRBV4-1,CASSRGTDNSPLHF,TGCGCCAGCAGCCGCGGGACAGATAATTCACCCCTCCACTTT
NA,NA,15,TRBJ2-5,TRBV29-1,CSVPTRWRGEGTQYF,TGCAGCGTACCAACAAGGTGGAGGGGGGAAGGGACCCAGTACTTC
NA,TRBD2,14,TRBJ2-3,TRBV30,CAWRASGGTDTQYF,TGTGCCTGGAGGGCTAGCGGGGGTACTGATACGCAGTATTTT
NA,NA,13,TRBJ2-2,TRBV2,CASSWTRTGELFF,TGTGCCAGCAGCTGGACTCGCACCGGGGAGCTGTTTTTT
few,NA,15,TRBJ1-1,TRBV5-1,CASSYTGTPNTEAFF,TGCGCCAGCAGCTACACCGGGACACCCAACACTGAAGCTTTCTTT